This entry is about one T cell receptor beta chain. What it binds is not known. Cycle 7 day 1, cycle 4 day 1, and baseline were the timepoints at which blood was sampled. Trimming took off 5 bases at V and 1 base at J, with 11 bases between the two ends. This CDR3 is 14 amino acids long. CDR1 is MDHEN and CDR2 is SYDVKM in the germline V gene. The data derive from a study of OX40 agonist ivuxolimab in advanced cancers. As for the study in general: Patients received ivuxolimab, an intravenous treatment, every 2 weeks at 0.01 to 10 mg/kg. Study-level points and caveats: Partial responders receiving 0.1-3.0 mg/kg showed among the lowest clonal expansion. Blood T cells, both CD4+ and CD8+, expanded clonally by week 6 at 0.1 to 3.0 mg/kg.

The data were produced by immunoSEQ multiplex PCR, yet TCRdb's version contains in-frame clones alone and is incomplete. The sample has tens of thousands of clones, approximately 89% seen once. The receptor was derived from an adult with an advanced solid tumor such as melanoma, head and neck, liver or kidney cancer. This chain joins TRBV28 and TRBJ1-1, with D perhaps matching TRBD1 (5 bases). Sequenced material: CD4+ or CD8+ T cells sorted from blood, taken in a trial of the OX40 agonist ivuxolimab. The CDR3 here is CASSRGPWNTEAFF. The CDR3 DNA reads TGTGCCAGCAGTCGGGGACCTTGGAACACTGAAGCTTTCTTT. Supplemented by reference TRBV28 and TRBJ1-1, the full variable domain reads DVKVTQSSRYLVKRTGEKVFLECVQDMDHENMFWYRQDPGLGLRLIYFSYDVKMKEKGDIPEGYSVSREKKERFSLILESASTNQTSMYLCASSRGPWNTEAFFGQGTRLTVV.